This T cell receptor (beta chain) was sequenced during a study of CD8 T cells in ankylosing spondylitis. This clonotype showed up just a few times. TCRdb ran MiXCR on the 5' RACE reads and lists one entry per CDR3 protein. Of about 240,000 distinct CDR3 sequences listed, around 25% are singletons. The source of this sequence is a male donor with ankylosing spondylitis or in good health (not recorded which). Sequencing was carried out using blood, either unsorted or a sorted T cell fraction (not recorded which).

The CDR3 nucleotides read TGCAGTGCTAGAGATCACGATGAAAAACTGTTTTTT. It specifies CSARDHDEKLFF. V gene TRBV20-1 combines with J gene TRBJ1-4; the D is unclear. Germline V gene sequence: CDR1 DFQATT, CDR2 SNEGSKA (reference sequence). V shed 0 bases and J shed 6 bases, with 5 bases lying between them. The CDR3 extends over 12 amino acids.